This record looks at one TCR beta chain sequence and its context. Original methodology: How many nucleated cells were present was estimated from reference gene primer amplification. Assay: immunoSEQ multiplex PCR; the TCRdb copy retains only in-frame clones and omits some. The V and J calls and clone size are taken from that table; D and trimming were inferred from the DNA. There are fewer than 250,000 clones in the sample; 88% occur only once, and 2.5% to 3% lies in the top ten. Per the germline V gene, CDR1 is SGHRS and CDR2 is YFSETQ. J gave up 5 bases and V 9 bases, and 14 bases lay outside the gene matches. This CDR3 is 15 amino acids long. This sample was included in a study of blood T cell repertoires in COVID-19. Across the whole study: The study drew acute and convalescent COVID-19 samples from the United States, Italy and Spain. The cDNA or gDNA used as material had been derived from T cells, B-cell-depleted T cells, or PBMCs.

Input material: peripheral blood. The receptor was derived from a woman in her sixties with acute or convalescent COVID-19. V usage is TRBV5-1 and J usage is TRBJ2-7, with TRBD2 matching 10 bases. The CDR3 here is CATRSVSGGADEQYF. In nucleotides, the CDR3 is TGCGCCACTCGGTCGGTCAGCGGGGGGGCCGACGAGCAGTACTTC.